This record looks at one T cell receptor beta chain sequence and its context. The V gene lost 1 base and the J gene lost 2 bases, with 5 bases spanning the gap. The CDR3 covers 13 residues. Germline V gives CDR1 KGHSH, CDR2 LQKENI. This sample is part of a study of control samples from healthy donors and cancer patients. Sequencing was performed with immunoSEQ multiplex PCR; in TCRdb, only in-frame clones are kept and a portion is missing. The sample has about 170,000 clones, roughly 91% seen once. The TCR originated in a woman in her twenties or thirties in good health. V gene TRBV18 combines with J gene TRBJ1-2; D is unresolved. Sequencing was carried out using blood. The CDR3, as DNA: TGTGCCAGCTCACCACAGGGAAACTATGGCTACACCTTC. Protein product: CASSPQGNYGYTF.